The 22 T cell receptor beta chains reported below all come from one sample, sequenced in a study of post-analysis software for immune sequencing data (dated by TCRdb to the mid-2010s). On the study overall, not on this receptor specifically: Patients showed significantly higher frequencies than controls for 4 or 5 TRBV segments, among them TRBV5-6, TRBV5-1 and TRBV20-1.

Library preparation used PCR. The instrument was an Illumina HiSeq 2500. To reduce PCR and sequencing biases, unique molecular identifiers were built into the TCR beta cDNA libraries. TCRdb took the public reads, trimmed them with fastp at Q25, ran MiXCR for clone calling and kept in-frame beta chains. Here each entry gathers all rows of one CDR3 protein and keeps the most common genes and DNA. For this sample the table gives some 500,000 distinct CDR3 sequences, of which under 55% were detected only once. The ten largest make up 12% of the sample. Their recognized antigens are unknown. Sequencing was done on a sample of blood. The receptors come from a girl aged 5 to 17 with multiple sclerosis.

This clonotype was recorded once. The chain employs TRBV11-1 and TRBJ1-6, with D maybe TRBD1 (6 bases). Trimming took off 4 bases at V and 13 bases at J, with 17 bases between the two ends. The CDR3 is 14 residues long. CDR1 and CDR2 (germline): SGHAT, FQDESV (reference sequence). The CDR3: CASSSGTRALPLHF. CDR3 DNA: TGTGCCAGCAGCTCCGGGACAAGGGCTTTGCCCCTCCACTTT.

This clonotype was counted between two and nine times. The CDR3 loop is CASSATDYGYTF. CDR3 bases: TGTGCCAGCAGTGCGACAGATTATGGCTACACCTTC. This chain links TRBV28 with TRBJ1-2, with D maybe TRBD1 (5 bases). Germline V lookup: CDR1 MDHEN, CDR2 SYDVKM. This CDR3 comprises 12 residues. V was trimmed by 5 bases and J by 5 bases, leaving 9 bases between them.

This clonotype was seen more than once but under ten times. The V and J genes are TRBV11-2 and TRBJ2-5; 10 bases fit TRBD2. This CDR3 is 15 amino acids long. Germline CDR1 reads SGHAT; CDR2 reads FQNNGV. Trimming removed 4 bases from V and 5 bases from J; junction bases left unmatched: 7. The CDR3 DNA reads TGTGCCAGCAGCTCTTCTAGCGGGAGTTCGGAGACCCAGTACTTC. Protein product: CASSSSSGSSETQYF.

The chain is built from TRBV3-1 and TRBJ2-7, with TRBD2 matching 10 bases. J gave up 3 bases and V 4 bases, and 12 bases lay outside the gene matches. The V gene's germline CDR1 is LGHDT and CDR2 YNNKEL (reference sequence). This CDR3 region has 17 residues. The CDR3 here is CASSLLGLAGDSYEQYF. Here the CDR3 DNA reads TGTGCCAGCAGCCTCCTTGGGCTAGCGGGAGATAGCTACGAGCAGTACTTC.

In this sample, this clonotype turned up a few times. This chain uses TRBV18 with TRBJ2-7; TRBD1 might be the D (5 bases). V lost 4 bases to trimming and J lost 3 bases, with 10 bases between them. The CDR3 length is 13 residues. CDR1 is KGHSH, CDR2 LQKENI, per germline. CDR3 sequence: CASSQTERYEQYF. The DNA of the CDR3 is TGTGCCAGCTCACAGACAGAGCGCTACGAGCAGTACTTC.

This CDR3 reads CSAETRTRGPKASTDTQYF. The CDR3 DNA reads as TGCAGTGCTGAAACCCGTACTCGCGGGCCTAAAGCAAGCACAGATACGCAGTATTTT. The chain employs TRBV20-1 and TRBJ2-3, with D possibly matching TRBD2 (5 bases). Germline CDR1 DFQATT, CDR2 SNEGSKA (reference sequence). The V gene lost 5 bases and the J gene lost 0 bases, with 27 bases spanning the gap. The CDR3 has 19 residues.

This clonotype was seen a handful of times. The chain employs TRBV20-1 and TRBJ2-1; D remains unclear. From germline, CDR1 is DFQATT and CDR2 SNEGSKA (reference sequence). This CDR3 region has 13 residues. Trimming removed 5 bases at V and 7 bases at J, with 15 bases between. The CDR3 region is CSAFLGRRNEQFF. The CDR3 bases are TGCAGTGCTTTCCTCGGACGACGGAATGAGCAGTTCTTC.

In the case of this clonotype: At one of its ends the junction is not consistent with the germline gene, which may arise from a read error. Here the CDR3 reads CAISGTRGTYERYF. The CDR3 nucleotides read TGTGCCATCAGTGGGACAAGGGGCACCTACGAGCGGTACTTC. J is TRBJ2-7 and V is TRBV10-3; D possibly corresponds to TRBD1 (5 bases). CDR3 size: 14 residues. CDR1 and CDR2 from the germline V gene are ENHRY and SYGVKD.

The V and J genes are TRBV27 and TRBJ2-4, with D possibly TRBD2 on 5 matching bases. CDR1 MNHEY and CDR2 SMNVEV come from the germline V gene (reference sequence). The V end was cut by 0 bases, the J end by 6 bases, with 9 bases between. This CDR3 region has 14 residues. The CDR3 nucleotides are TGTGCCAGCAGTTTATCGGGAGAGGGAAACATTCAGTACTTC. This encodes CASSLSGEGNIQYF.

This clonotype was picked up a small number of times. The rearrangement uses TRBV5-1 and TRBJ2-1; 7 nucleotides agree with TRBD1. The V segment lost 5 bases and the J segment 2 bases; nucleotides outside the gene matches: 10. The CDR3 runs to 16 residues. CDR1 is SGHRS and CDR2 is YFSETQ in the germline V gene. The CDR3 here is CASSKTGAPTYNEQFF. The CDR3 DNA reads as TGCGCCAGCAGTAAAACAGGGGCCCCGACCTACAATGAGCAGTTCTTC.

A remark on this clonotype: At one of its ends the junction is not consistent with the germline gene, which may arise from a read error. V is TRBV7-9 and J is TRBJ2-5; no reliable D call. This CDR3 spans 13 amino acids. Per germline, CDR1 SEHNR and CDR2 FQNEAQ (reference sequence). The CDR3 DNA follows: TGTGTCAGCATTAACTCGTGGTCGGAGACCCGGTACTTC. It codes for CVSINSWSETRYF.

This clonotype occurred a few times. V usage is TRBV5-1 and J usage is TRBJ2-4, with TRBD2 matching over 10 bases. The DNA end lines up better with TRBJ2-7; the J call may be wrong. Germline lookup yields CDR1 SGHRS and CDR2 YFSETQ. CDR3 length: 18 amino acids. Here the CDR3 DNA reads TGCGCCAGCAGCTTGGTACATCGGACTAGCGGATCAACGTACGAGCAGTACTTC. Its protein is CASSLVHRTSGSTYEQYF.

The chain recombines TRBV7-9 with TRBJ1-1; 8 nucleotides align to TRBD1. V gave up 2 bases and J gave up 5 bases; unmatched junction bases: 7. Germline-derived CDR1 and CDR2 are SEHNR and FQNEAQ (reference sequence). The CDR3 runs to 15 residues. CDR3 bases: TGTGCCAGCAGCTTACAAGGACAGGGTTGGACTGAAGCTTTCTTT. Its protein is CASSLQGQGWTEAFF.

This chain uses TRBV9 with TRBJ2-1; 8 bases are a match to TRBD1. The length of the CDR3 is 15 residues. The V segment lost 0 bases and the J segment 6 bases; nucleotides outside the gene matches: 5. CDR1 is SGDLS and CDR2 is YYNGEE in the germline V gene. CDR3 bases: TGTGCCAGCAGCGTAGAGGATACAGGGGGCAATGAGCAGTTCTTC. It translates to CASSVEDTGGNEQFF.

The chain recombines TRBV5-5 with TRBJ2-1; 11 bases are shared with TRBD2. The CDR3 contains 16 residues. With V trimmed by 0 bases and J by 6 bases, 5 bases remained unmatched. Germline-derived CDR1 and CDR2 are SGHKS and YYEKEE (reference sequence). CDR3 in amino acids: CASSLAASGRCNEQFF. CDR3 bases: TGTGCCAGCAGCTTGGCGGCTAGCGGGAGGTGCAATGAGCAGTTCTTC. The variable domain in full, with the rest retrieved from reference TRBV5-5 and TRBJ2-1, is DAGVTQSPTHLIKTRGQQVTLRCSPISGHKSVSWYQQVLGQGPQFIFQYYEKEERGRGNFPDRFSARQFPNYSSELNVNALLLGDSALYLCASSLAASGRCNEQFFGPGTRLTVL.

The V call is TRBV20-1, the J call TRBJ2-1; 7 bases line up with TRBD1. With 1 base clipped from V and 4 bases from J, the junction kept 7 bases outside the gene matches. This CDR3 is built from 15 residues. Germline loops: CDR1 DFQATT, CDR2 SNEGSKA (reference sequence). The CDR3 loop is CSARVGDRDYNEQFF. The CDR3 coding sequence is TGCAGTGCTAGAGTTGGAGACAGGGATTACAATGAGCAGTTCTTC.

The chain recombines TRBV4-1 with TRBJ2-4; D gene unclear. The germline CDR1 and CDR2 sequences are MGHRA and YSYEKL. The CDR3 runs to 16 residues. V shed 4 bases and J shed 0 bases, with 13 bases lying between them. The CDR3 protein is CASSPPLRLAKNIQYF. The DNA for the CDR3 is TGCGCCAGCAGCCCCCCCCTGAGACTAGCCAAAAACATTCAGTACTTC.

The chain carries TRBV6-2 or TRBV6-3 and TRBJ2-1; TRBD1 matches at 8 bases. The ends lost 8 bases at V and 8 bases at J; junction bases unmatched: 5. CDR3 size: 12 residues. Looked up from germline, CDR1 is MNHEY and CDR2 is SVGEGT. The CDR3 sequence: CASCNRGYEQFF. CDR3 in DNA: TGTGCCAGCTGCAACAGGGGGTATGAGCAGTTCTTC.

This clonotype was counted a single time. V gene TRBV7-2 combines with J gene TRBJ2-7, with 8 bases matching TRBD2. Germline CDR1 and CDR2: SGHTA and FQGNSA. This CDR3 is built from 19 residues. With V trimmed by 7 bases and J by 2 bases, 22 bases remained unmatched. CDR3 sequence reads: CASTYSPKDGGRRAYEQYF. The CDR3 region has the DNA TGTGCCAGCACCTACTCCCCCAAGGATGGCGGGAGGAGGGCCTACGAGCAGTACTTC.

The chain combines TRBV4-2 with TRBJ1-5; no clear D. Trimming left V 1 base short and J 0 bases short, with 10 bases between. Germline CDR1 and CDR2: LGHNA and YNFKEQ. The CDR3 covers 16 residues. CDR3 sequence (DNA): TGTGCCAGCAGCCAAGGGGTCGAGGGTAGCAATCAGCCCCAGCATTTT. This encodes CASSQGVEGSNQPQHF.

This clonotype was seen more than once but under ten times. This sequence joins TRBV18 and TRBJ2-7; 12 bases are a match to TRBD1. Germline values: CDR1 KGHSH, CDR2 LQKENI. Trimming cost V 3 bases and J 3 bases; bases outside gene matches: 3. The CDR3 extends over 15 amino acids. This CDR3 is CASSPGQGAYYEQYF. Here the CDR3 DNA reads TGTGCCAGCTCACCGGGACAGGGGGCCTACTACGAGCAGTACTTC.

About this clonotype: Since no conserved phenylalanine or tryptophan closes the CDR3, a read error is the likely cause. The chain is built from TRBV20-1 and TRBJ2-7; no definite D call. The V gene's germline CDR1 is DFQATT and CDR2 SNEGSKA (reference sequence). Trimming left V 3 bases short and J 0 bases short, with 9 bases between. The length of the CDR3 is 13 residues. In DNA form, the CDR3 reads TGCAGTGCTAGTCGGGCCTCCTCCTACGAGCAGTACCTC. Amino acid sequence: CSASRASSYEQYL.